This T cell receptor beta chain was documented in a study of blood T cell repertoires in COVID-19. About the research overall: The origin of the acute and convalescent COVID-19 samples was the United States, Italy and Spain.

Original processing notes: Amplified reference gene primers provided the basis for estimating nucleated cell counts. Clones were sequenced by immunoSEQ multiplex PCR, and TCRdb holds only the in-frame ones, with some missing. Clonal size and the V and J genes are those of that table, whereas D and trimming came from the DNA. This sample has more than 25,000 clones, with more than 80% found just once. The ends were cut back, 2 bases at V and 4 bases at J, with 14 bases in the middle. Germline values: CDR1 MDHEN, CDR2 SYDVKM. This CDR3 is built from 15 residues. The source of this sequence is a woman older than 75 with acute or convalescent COVID-19. This chain links TRBV28 with TRBJ1-2, with D possibly matching TRBD1 (6 bases). Sequences were obtained from peripheral blood. CDR3 sequence: CASSLARQASYGYTF. CDR3 bases: TGTGCCAGCAGTTTAGCGAGACAGGCCTCCTATGGCTACACCTTC.